Each of the 20 T cell receptor beta chains below was sequenced from the same sample in a study of radiotherapy plus CTLA-4 blockade in lung cancer. Only in-frame clones appear in the TCRdb table, and some are missing; sequencing was by immunoSEQ multiplex PCR. The sample has roughly 46,000 clones; around 76% are singletons. The sequencing here drew on peripheral blood, taken from a patient treated with radiotherapy plus ipilimumab. The receptor set was obtained from a human donor with non-small cell lung cancer who had stable disease on radiotherapy plus ipilimumab.

This chain connects TRBV13 to TRBJ1-1; D is perhaps TRBD1 (6 bases). The germline V gene encodes CDR1 PRHDT and CDR2 FYEKMQ (reference sequence). V lost 5 bases to trimming and J lost 11 bases, with 24 bases between them. This CDR3 is built from 15 residues. The CDR3 coding sequence is TGTGCCAGCAGCCCTAGAACGGACAGTACTCCCGGGGCTTTCTTT. It is translated as CASSPRTDSTPGAFF.

The chain recombines TRBV5-1 with TRBJ2-5, with 7 bases identical to TRBD1. From germline, CDR1 is SGHRS and CDR2 YFSETQ. The CDR3 has 14 residues. J was trimmed by 3 bases and V by 0 bases; bases with no gene match: 2. CDR3 amino acids: CASSLEQGEETQYF. The CDR3 DNA sequence: TGCGCCAGCAGCTTGGAGCAGGGGGAAGAGACCCAGTACTTC.

This chain joins TRBV2 and TRBJ1-5, with 10 bases that match TRBD1. Germline V CDR1 and CDR2: SNHLY, FYNNEI. The CDR3 runs to 16 residues. Germline trimming cut 4 bases from V and 1 base from J; bases unmatched to any gene: 4. The chain's CDR3 is CASSVEGQGSNQPQHF. The CDR3 region has the DNA TGTGCCAGCAGTGTTGAGGGACAGGGGAGCAATCAGCCCCAGCATTTT.

This clone turned up a few times. The chain uses TRBV27 and TRBJ1-1, with D maybe TRBD1 (5 bases). The germline gives CDR1 MNHEY, CDR2 SMNVEV (reference sequence). The CDR3 has 15 residues. Trimming stripped 2 bases from V and 0 bases from J, with 10 bases between. The CDR3 DNA is TGTGCCAGCAGTTTAGGGGGGGGGATGAACACTGAAGCTTTCTTT. It codes for CASSLGGGMNTEAFF.

The chain joins TRBV4-1 to TRBJ2-6; D is unresolved. The CDR3 length is 15 residues. The germline CDR1 and CDR2 sequences are MGHRA and YSYEKL. Trimming took 1 base from V and 2 from J, leaving 6 bases between them. CDR3 coding DNA: TGCGCCAGCAGCCAAGCCCCTCCTGGGGCCAACGTCCTGACTTTC. It codes for CASSQAPPGANVLTF.

This chain links TRBV11-2 with TRBJ1-2; TRBD1 is a possible D gene (6 bases). Trimming cost V 1 base and J 2 bases, with 20 bases left between them. This CDR3 is 18 amino acids long. In germline, CDR1 is SGHAT, CDR2 FQNNGV. CDR3 DNA sequence: TGTGCCAGCAGCTTAGGTCGACCAACCGGGACATCAAACTATGGCTACACCTTC. As protein: CASSLGRPTGTSNYGYTF.

V and J are TRBV19 and TRBJ2-1; D possibly corresponds to TRBD1 (5 bases). Trimming removed 10 bases from V and 6 bases from J, with 22 bases in between. The CDR3 consists of 15 residues. CDR1 and CDR2 (germline): LNHDA, SQIVND (reference sequence). This CDR3 reads CATGRGRVMGNEQFF. The CDR3 coding sequence is TGTGCCACTGGGCGCGGCAGGGTGATGGGCAATGAGCAGTTCTTC.

The CDR3 sequence: CASSLGGQGAFEQFF. CDR3 bases: TGTGCCAGCAGTTTGGGGGGACAGGGGGCCTTTGAGCAGTTCTTC. The chain links TRBV28 to TRBJ2-1, with 12 bases that match TRBD1. CDR3 size: 15 residues. Germline assignment: CDR1 MDHEN and CDR2 SYDVKM. V lost 3 bases to trimming and J lost 9 bases; unmatched junction nucleotides: 6.

The CDR3 spells CASSEGGLTYEQYF. CDR3 DNA sequence: TGTGCCAGCAGTGAAGGGGGGCTAACCTACGAGCAGTACTTC. This chain uses TRBV2 with TRBJ2-7, with a tentative D call TRBD1 (6 bases). Germline CDR1 SNHLY, CDR2 FYNNEI. The length of the CDR3 is 14 residues. Trimming cost V 1 base and J 2 bases, with 9 bases left between them. Full variable domain (missing parts from reference TRBV2 and TRBJ2-7): EPEVTQTPSHQVTQMGQEVILRCVPISNHLYFYWYRQILGQKVEFLVSFYNNEISEKSEIFDDQFSVERPDGSNFTLKIRSTKLEDSAMYFCASSEGGLTYEQYFGPGTRLTVT.

The J gene is TRBJ2-5, the V gene TRBV28, with D perhaps TRBD1 (6 bases). V gave up 3 bases and J gave up 2 bases, with 13 bases separating them. The CDR3 totals 15 residues. The germline V gene has CDR1 MDHEN and CDR2 SYDVKM. CDR3 bases: TGTGCCAGCAGTTTTACAGGACAGAGACAAGAGACCCAGTACTTC. Translated: CASSFTGQRQETQYF.

This sequence joins TRBV7-9 and TRBJ1-2; 9 bases are a match to TRBD1. Losses at the gene ends were 5 bases for V and 2 bases for J; bases not matched to a gene: 9. Germline V lookup: CDR1 SEHNR, CDR2 FQNEAQ (reference sequence). The CDR3 runs 16 residues. The CDR3 loop is CASSGIQGAQNYGYTF. The DNA of the CDR3 is TGTGCCAGCAGCGGAATACAGGGGGCGCAGAACTATGGCTACACCTTC.

This clone came up once. The gene calls are TRBV5-1 and TRBJ2-1, with TRBD1 matching 7 bases. The CDR3 length is 15 residues. Trimming at V came to 5 bases and at J to 6 bases, leaving 11 bases not matched to a gene. CDR1 is SGHRS, CDR2 YFSETQ, per germline. For the CDR3, the DNA is TGCGCCAGCAGTTTCGACAGGGTACCTTTCAATGAGCAGTTCTTC. Its translation is CASSFDRVPFNEQFF.

CDR3 nucleotides: TGTGCCAGCAGTGGATGGGGGCGCAATCAGCCCCAGCATTTT. It codes for CASSGWGRNQPQHF. The rearrangement links TRBV27 to TRBJ1-5, with D possibly matching TRBD1 (6 bases). The V gene's germline CDR1 is MNHEY and CDR2 SMNVEV (reference sequence). The ends were cut back, 5 bases at V and 2 bases at J, with 10 bases in the middle. The CDR3 runs 14 residues.

The chain carries TRBV2 and TRBJ2-7, with a possible D match to TRBD2 (5 bases). The germline gives CDR1 SNHLY, CDR2 FYNNEI. The CDR3 is 13 residues long. The V end was cut by 6 bases, the J end by 6 bases, with 15 bases between. The CDR3: CASRRGSWGEQYF. In DNA form, the CDR3 reads TGTGCCAGCAGACGAGGGAGTTGGGGCGAGCAGTACTTC.

V and J are TRBV5-1 and TRBJ1-1, with 7 bases identical to TRBD1. After removal of 6 bases from V and 8 bases from J, the junction contained 10 bases not matched to a gene. CDR1 SGHRS and CDR2 YFSETQ come from the germline V gene. CDR3 length: 13 residues. CDR3 loop: CASNAQGRGEAFF. CDR3 nucleotide sequence: TGCGCCAGCAACGCACAGGGGCGCGGGGAAGCTTTCTTT.

This clone showed up just once. This sequence joins TRBV9 and TRBJ2-2; 9 nucleotides align to TRBD1. The germline gives CDR1 SGDLS, CDR2 YYNGEE. CDR3 size: 16 residues. V lost 3 bases, J lost 3 bases, and 6 bases stayed unmatched. Here the CDR3 reads CASSALWTGDTGELFF. CDR3 bases: TGTGCCAGCAGCGCCCTTTGGACAGGGGACACCGGGGAGCTGTTTTTT.

The chain has TRBV5-4 and TRBJ2-3, with D unresolved. Trimming left V 4 bases short and J 6 bases short, with 9 bases between. CDR3 length equals 12 residues. Germline-derived CDR1 and CDR2 are SGHNT and YYREEE (reference sequence). The CDR3 spells CASSPSRDTQYF. The CDR3 bases are TGTGCCAGCAGCCCGTCTCGGGATACGCAGTATTTT. Drawing the rest from reference TRBV5-4 and TRBJ2-3, the complete variable domain is ETGVTQSPTHLIKTRGQQVTLRCSSQSGHNTVSWYQQALGQGPQFIFQYYREEENGRGNFPPRFSGLQFPNYSSELNVNALELDDSALYLCASSPSRDTQYFGPGTRLTVL.

The chain joins TRBV5-1 to TRBJ2-1, with 10 positions matching TRBD2. The V gene end was trimmed by 4 bases and the J gene end by 7 bases; junction bases not matched to a gene: 14. The CDR3 has 17 amino acids. From germline, CDR1 is SGHRS and CDR2 YFSETQ. The CDR3 region is CASSIEIAGGYGNEQFF. CDR3 nucleotides: TGCGCCAGCAGCATCGAGATAGCGGGGGGCTATGGGAATGAGCAGTTCTTC. The full variable domain, rest sourced from reference TRBV5-1 and TRBJ2-1, is KAGVTQTPRYLIKTRGQQVTLSCSPISGHRSVSWYQQTPGQGLQFLFEYFSETQRNKGNFPGRFSGRQFSNSRSEMNVSTLELGDSALYLCASSIEIAGGYGNEQFFGPGTRLTVL.

The chain links TRBV14 to TRBJ2-1; 10 nucleotides line up with TRBD2. V shed 1 base, J shed 1 base, and the junction held 7 bases outside the gene matches. Per germline, CDR1 SGHDN and CDR2 FVKESK. The CDR3 has 18 amino acids. The CDR3 loop is CASSQVGSGGFSYNEQFF. CDR3 sequence (DNA): TGTGCCAGCAGCCAAGTGGGTAGCGGGGGGTTTTCCTACAATGAGCAGTTCTTC. The entire variable domain, with the rest obtained from reference TRBV14 and TRBJ2-1, is as follows: EAGVTQFPSHSVIEKGQTVTLRCDPISGHDNLYWYRRVMGKEIKFLLHFVKESKQDESGMPNNRFLAERTGGTYSTLKVQPAELEDSGVYFCASSQVGSGGFSYNEQFFGPGTRLTVL.

This clone has only a few counts. CDR3 region: CASSATGSFYEQYF. CDR3 DNA sequence: TGTGCCAGCAGCGCGACCGGGTCCTTCTACGAGCAGTACTTC. The chain has TRBV7-2 and TRBJ2-7, with D hard to call. CDR3 length: 14 residues. Trimming cost V 5 bases and J 3 bases, with 14 bases left between them. CDR1 and CDR2 (germline): SGHTA, FQGNSA.